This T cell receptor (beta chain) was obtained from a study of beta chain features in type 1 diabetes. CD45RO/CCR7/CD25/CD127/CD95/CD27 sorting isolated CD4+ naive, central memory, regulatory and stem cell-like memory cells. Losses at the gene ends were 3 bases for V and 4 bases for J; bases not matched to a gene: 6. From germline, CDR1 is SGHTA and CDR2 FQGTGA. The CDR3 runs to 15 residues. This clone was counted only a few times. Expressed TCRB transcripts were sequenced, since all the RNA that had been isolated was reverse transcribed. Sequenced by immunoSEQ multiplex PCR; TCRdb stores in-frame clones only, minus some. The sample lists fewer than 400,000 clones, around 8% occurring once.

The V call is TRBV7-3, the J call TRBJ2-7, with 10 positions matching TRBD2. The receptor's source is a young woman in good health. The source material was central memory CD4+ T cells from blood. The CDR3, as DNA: TGTGCCAGCAGCTTGGCTAGCGGGAGTGGGTACGAGCAGTACTTC. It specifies CASSLASGSGYEQYF.